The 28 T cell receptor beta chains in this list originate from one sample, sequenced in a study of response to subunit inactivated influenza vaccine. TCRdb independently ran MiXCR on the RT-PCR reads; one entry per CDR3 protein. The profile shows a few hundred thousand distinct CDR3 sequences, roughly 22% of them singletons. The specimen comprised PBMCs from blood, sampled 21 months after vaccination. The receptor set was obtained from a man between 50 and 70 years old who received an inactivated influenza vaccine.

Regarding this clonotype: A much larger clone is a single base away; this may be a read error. The CDR3 region has the DNA TGTGCCAGCAGCACGGACGGCTGGACGTATGGCTACACCTTC. Its translation is CASSTDGWTYGYTF. The rearrangement uses TRBV12-3 or TRBV12-4 and TRBJ1-2, with no clear D. The CDR3 loop spans 14 amino acids. V was trimmed by 6 bases and J by 5 bases, leaving 16 bases between them.

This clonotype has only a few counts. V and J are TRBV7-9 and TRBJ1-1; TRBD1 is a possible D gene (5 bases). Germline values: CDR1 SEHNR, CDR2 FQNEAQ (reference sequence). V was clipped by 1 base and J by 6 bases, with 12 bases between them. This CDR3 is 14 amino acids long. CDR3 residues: CASSLVTASAEAFF. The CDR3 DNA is TGTGCCAGCAGCTTAGTGACAGCGAGCGCTGAAGCTTTCTTT.

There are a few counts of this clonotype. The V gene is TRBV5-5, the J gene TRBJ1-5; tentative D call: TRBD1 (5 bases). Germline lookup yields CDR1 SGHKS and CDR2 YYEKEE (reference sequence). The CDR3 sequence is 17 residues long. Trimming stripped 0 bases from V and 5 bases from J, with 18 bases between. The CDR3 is CASSLAGQPTADQPQHF. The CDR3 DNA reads TGTGCCAGCAGCTTGGCCGGACAACCAACGGCCGATCAGCCCCAGCATTTT.

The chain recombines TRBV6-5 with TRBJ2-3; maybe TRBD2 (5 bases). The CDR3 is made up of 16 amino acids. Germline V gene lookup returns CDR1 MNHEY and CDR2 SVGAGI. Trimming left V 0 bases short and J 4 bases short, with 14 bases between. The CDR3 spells CASSYSASPVADTQYF. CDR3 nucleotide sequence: TGTGCCAGCAGTTACTCTGCTAGCCCAGTGGCAGATACGCAGTATTTT.

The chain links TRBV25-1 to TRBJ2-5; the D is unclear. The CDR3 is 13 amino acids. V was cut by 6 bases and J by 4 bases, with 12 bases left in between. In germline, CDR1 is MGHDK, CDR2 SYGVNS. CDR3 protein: CASRGTIRETQYF. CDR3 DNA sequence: TGTGCCAGCAGGGGTACTATTCGAGAGACCCAGTACTTC.

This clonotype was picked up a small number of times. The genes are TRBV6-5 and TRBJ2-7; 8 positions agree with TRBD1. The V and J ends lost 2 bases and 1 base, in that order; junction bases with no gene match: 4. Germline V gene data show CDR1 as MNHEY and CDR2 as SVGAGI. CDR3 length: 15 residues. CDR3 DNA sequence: TGTGCCAGCAGTTACGGGACAGGAGTTTCCTACGAGCAGTACTTC. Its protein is CASSYGTGVSYEQYF.

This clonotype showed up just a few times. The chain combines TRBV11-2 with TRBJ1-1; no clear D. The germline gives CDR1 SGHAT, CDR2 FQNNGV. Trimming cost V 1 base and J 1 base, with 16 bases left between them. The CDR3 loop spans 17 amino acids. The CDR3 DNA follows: TGTGCCAGCAGCTTAGGGCGCTCCGCAGGTCCGAACACTGAAGCTTTCTTT. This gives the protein CASSLGRSAGPNTEAFF.

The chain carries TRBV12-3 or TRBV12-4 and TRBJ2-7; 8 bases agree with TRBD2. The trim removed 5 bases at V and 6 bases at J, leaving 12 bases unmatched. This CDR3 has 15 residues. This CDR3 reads CASSPFRRGDSEQYF. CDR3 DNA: TGTGCCAGCAGTCCCTTCCGGCGGGGGGACTCCGAGCAGTACTTC.

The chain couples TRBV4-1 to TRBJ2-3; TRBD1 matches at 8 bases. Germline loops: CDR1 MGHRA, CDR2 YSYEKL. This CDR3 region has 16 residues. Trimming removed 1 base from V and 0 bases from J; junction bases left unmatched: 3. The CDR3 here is CASSQGRGRSTDTQYF. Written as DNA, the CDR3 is TGCGCCAGCAGCCAAGGCAGGGGGCGTAGCACAGATACGCAGTATTTT.

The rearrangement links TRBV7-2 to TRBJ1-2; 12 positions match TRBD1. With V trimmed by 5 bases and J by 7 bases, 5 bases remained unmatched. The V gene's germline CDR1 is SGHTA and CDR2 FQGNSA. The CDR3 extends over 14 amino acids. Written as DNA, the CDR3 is TGTGCCAGCAGCCCAGGGACAGGGGGCAGTGGCTACACCTTC. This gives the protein CASSPGTGGSGYTF.

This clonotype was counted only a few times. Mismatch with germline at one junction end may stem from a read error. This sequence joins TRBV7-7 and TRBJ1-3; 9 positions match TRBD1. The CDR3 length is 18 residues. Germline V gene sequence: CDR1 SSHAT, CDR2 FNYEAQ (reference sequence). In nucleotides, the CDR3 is TGTGCTAGCAGCCCAGGGGGACGGGACAGGGTTGCTGGAAACACCATATATTTT. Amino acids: CASSPGGRDRVAGNTIYF.

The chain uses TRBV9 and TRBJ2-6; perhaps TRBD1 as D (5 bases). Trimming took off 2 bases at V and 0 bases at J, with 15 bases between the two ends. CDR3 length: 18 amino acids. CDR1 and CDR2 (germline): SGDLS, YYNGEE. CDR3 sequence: CASSVPQGVSSGANVLTF. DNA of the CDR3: TGTGCCAGCAGCGTTCCCCAGGGCGTAAGCTCTGGGGCCAACGTCCTGACTTTC.

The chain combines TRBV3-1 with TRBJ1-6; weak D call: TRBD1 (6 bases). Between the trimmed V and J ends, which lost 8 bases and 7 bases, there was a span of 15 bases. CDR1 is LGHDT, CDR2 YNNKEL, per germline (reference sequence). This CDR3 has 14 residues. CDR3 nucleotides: TGTGCCAGCGGGGGGGGCTCTATAAATTCACCCCTCCACTTT. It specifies CASGGGSINSPLHF.

This CDR3 is CAWSSGVANQPQHF. The CDR3, as DNA: TGTGCCTGGAGTTCGGGGGTGGCTAATCAGCCCCAGCATTTT. The chain links TRBV30 to TRBJ1-5; D perhaps matches TRBD1 (5 bases). Germline CDR1 is GTSNPN and CDR2 is SVGIG (reference sequence). Trimming removed 2 bases at V and 4 bases at J, with 12 bases between. The CDR3 covers 14 residues.

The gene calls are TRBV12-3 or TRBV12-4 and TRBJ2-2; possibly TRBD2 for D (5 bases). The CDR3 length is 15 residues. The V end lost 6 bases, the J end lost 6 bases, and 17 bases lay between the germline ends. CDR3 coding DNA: TGTGCCAGCAGACCCGGGCTAGCAGGCTCCGGGGAGCTGTTTTTT. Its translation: CASRPGLAGSGELFF.

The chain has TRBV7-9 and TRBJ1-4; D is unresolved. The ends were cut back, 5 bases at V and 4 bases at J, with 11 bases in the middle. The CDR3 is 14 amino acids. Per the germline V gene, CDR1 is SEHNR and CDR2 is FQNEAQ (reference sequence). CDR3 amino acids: CASSPRSGNEKLFF. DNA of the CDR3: TGTGCCAGCAGCCCCAGGAGTGGTAATGAAAAACTGTTTTTT.

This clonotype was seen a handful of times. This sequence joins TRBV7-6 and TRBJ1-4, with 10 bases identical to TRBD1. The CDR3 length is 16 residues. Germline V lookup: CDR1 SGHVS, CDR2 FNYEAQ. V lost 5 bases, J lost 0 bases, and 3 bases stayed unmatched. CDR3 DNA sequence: TGTGCCAGCAGCAGGACAGGGGGACCAACTAATGAAAAACTGTTTTTT. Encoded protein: CASSRTGGPTNEKLFF.

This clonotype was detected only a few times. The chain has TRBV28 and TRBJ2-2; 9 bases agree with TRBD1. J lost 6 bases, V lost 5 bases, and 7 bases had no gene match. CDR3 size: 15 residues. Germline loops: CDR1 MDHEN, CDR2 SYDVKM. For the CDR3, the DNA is TGTGCCAGCAGTCGCGGACAGGGGCTGGCCGGGGAGCTGTTTTTT. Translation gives CASSRGQGLAGELFF.

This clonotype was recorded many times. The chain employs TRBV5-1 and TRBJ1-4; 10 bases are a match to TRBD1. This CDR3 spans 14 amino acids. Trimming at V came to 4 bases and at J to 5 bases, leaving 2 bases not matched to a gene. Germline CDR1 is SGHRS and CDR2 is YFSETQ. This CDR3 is CASSTGQGNEKLFF. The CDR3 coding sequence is TGCGCCAGCAGCACGGGACAGGGGAATGAAAAACTGTTTTTT.

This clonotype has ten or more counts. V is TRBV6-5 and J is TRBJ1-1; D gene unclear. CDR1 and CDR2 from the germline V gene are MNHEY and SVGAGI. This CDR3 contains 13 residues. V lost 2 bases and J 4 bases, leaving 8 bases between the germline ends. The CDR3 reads CASSYKASTEAFF. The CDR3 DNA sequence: TGTGCCAGCAGTTACAAGGCGAGCACTGAAGCTTTCTTT.

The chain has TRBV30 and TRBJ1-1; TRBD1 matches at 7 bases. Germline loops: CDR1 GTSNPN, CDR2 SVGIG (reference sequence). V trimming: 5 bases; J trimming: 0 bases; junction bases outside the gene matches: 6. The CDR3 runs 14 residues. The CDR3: CAWAGTVMNTEAFF. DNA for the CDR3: TGTGCCTGGGCCGGGACAGTAATGAACACTGAAGCTTTCTTT.

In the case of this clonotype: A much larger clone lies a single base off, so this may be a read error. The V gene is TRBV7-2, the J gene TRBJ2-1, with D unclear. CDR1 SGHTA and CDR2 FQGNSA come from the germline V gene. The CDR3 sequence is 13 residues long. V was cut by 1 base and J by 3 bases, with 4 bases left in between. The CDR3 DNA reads TGTGCCAGCAGCTTAGAAAGCTACAATGAGCAGTTCTTC. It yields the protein CASSLESYNEQFF.

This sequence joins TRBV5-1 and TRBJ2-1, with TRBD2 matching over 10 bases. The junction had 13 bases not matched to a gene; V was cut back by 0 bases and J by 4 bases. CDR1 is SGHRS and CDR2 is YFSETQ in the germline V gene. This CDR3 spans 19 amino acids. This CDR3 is CASSLAGGASGSLYNEQFF. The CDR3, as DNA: TGCGCCAGCAGCTTGGCCGGTGGGGCTAGCGGGAGCCTTTACAATGAGCAGTTCTTC.

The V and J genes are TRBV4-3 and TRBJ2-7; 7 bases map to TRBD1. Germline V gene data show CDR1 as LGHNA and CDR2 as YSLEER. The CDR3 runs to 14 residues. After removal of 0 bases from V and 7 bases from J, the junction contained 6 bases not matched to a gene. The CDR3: CASSQDVTGTEQYF. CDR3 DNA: TGCGCCAGCAGCCAAGATGTGACAGGGACGGAGCAGTACTTC.

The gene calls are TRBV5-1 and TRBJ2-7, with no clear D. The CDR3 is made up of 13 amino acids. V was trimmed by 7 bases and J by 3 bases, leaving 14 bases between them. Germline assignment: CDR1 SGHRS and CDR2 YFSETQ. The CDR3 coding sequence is TGCGCCAGCTACGATCGCTGGGGCTACGAGCAGTACTTC. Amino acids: CASYDRWGYEQYF.

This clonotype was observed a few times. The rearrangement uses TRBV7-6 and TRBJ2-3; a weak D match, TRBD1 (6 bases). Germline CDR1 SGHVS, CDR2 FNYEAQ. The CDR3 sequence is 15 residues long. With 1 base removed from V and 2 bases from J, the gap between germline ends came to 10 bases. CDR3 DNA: TGTGCCAGCAGCTTAGGGGCAGGGGTCACAGATACGCAGTATTTT. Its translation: CASSLGAGVTDTQYF.

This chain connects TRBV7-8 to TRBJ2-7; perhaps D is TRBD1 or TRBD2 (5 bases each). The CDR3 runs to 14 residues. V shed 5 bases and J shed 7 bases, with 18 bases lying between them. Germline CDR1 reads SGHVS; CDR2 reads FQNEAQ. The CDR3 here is CASSESGATGEQYF. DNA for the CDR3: TGTGCCAGCAGCGAATCCGGGGCCACGGGTGAGCAGTACTTC.

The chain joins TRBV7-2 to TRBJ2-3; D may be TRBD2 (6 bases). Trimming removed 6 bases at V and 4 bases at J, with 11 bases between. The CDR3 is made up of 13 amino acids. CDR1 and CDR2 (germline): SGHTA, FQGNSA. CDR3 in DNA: TGTGCCAGCAGGCTAGCGTCCGCAGATACGCAGTATTTT. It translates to CASRLASADTQYF.